The clone carrying this T cell receptor beta chain has only one observation. Its antigen is not known. Clones were read by immunoSEQ multiplex PCR, and TCRdb kept only the in-frame ones, dropping some. The repertoire holds approximately 90,000 clones, with about nine tenths as singletons. J gave up 8 bases and V 3 bases, and 16 bases lay outside the gene matches. CDR3 length: 17 amino acids. Germline V CDR1 and CDR2: SGDLS, YYNGEE. This entry belongs to a study of T cell responses to AZD1222 COVID-19 vaccine. Study at large: Investigators merged groups given second doses at roughly 4 or roughly 12 weeks. General study points: The span of vaccine-associated CD4 TCRs extended across spike, with dominance at 160-218 and 743-854. Unmutated regions of variants are reportedly targeted by nearly half of spike-specific TCRs.

The sequences come from peripheral blood, collected on day 0 of AZD1222 vaccination. The receptor was derived from an adult in good health. The V call is TRBV9, the J call TRBJ2-1; 8 bases align to TRBD1. CDR3 sequence: CASSDYLGQGSLDEQFF. The CDR3 DNA sequence: TGTGCCAGCAGCGATTACCTCGGACAGGGTAGTTTAGATGAGCAGTTCTTC.